The 26 T cell receptor beta chains below come from one sample, sequenced in a study of cytomegalovirus exposure and HLA in healthy donors. The PCR made use of 60 Vbeta and 13 Jbeta primers. TCRdb keeps only in-frame clones here, not all; method: immunoSEQ multiplex PCR. This sample's table has about 25,000 clones. The sequenced sample was PBMCs. The source is a male donor in good health and CMV-seropositive.

The chain carries TRBV5-4 and TRBJ1-5; 9 bases line up with TRBD1. The CDR3 runs to 16 residues. The germline CDR1 and CDR2 sequences are SGHNT and YYREEE (reference sequence). V was pared by 2 bases and J by 3 bases, with 6 bases of the junction left unmatched. CDR3 region: CASSLGQGPFNQPQHF. As DNA, the CDR3 is TGTGCCAGCAGCTTAGGACAGGGGCCATTCAATCAGCCCCAGCATTTT.

The chain carries TRBV5-4 and TRBJ1-2; 9 bases align to TRBD1. The CDR3 is made up of 13 amino acids. The germline V gene encodes CDR1 SGHNT and CDR2 YYREEE (reference sequence). J was trimmed by 4 bases and V by 3 bases; bases with no gene match: 1. In DNA form, the CDR3 reads TGTGCCAGCAGCTCACAGGGGGCCTATGGCTACACCTTC. Its translation is CASSSQGAYGYTF.

This chain links TRBV5-1 with TRBJ2-7; 10 bases fit TRBD2. Germline assignment: CDR1 SGHRS and CDR2 YFSETQ. The CDR3 runs to 18 residues. V lost 1 base to trimming and J lost 0 bases; unmatched junction nucleotides: 10. The CDR3, as DNA: TGCGCCAGCAGCTTGAGTAGCGGGGGGCGGACTGGCTCCTACGAGCAGTACTTC. This sequence encodes CASSLSSGGRTGSYEQYF.

V usage is TRBV19 and J usage is TRBJ2-7; 13 bases agree with TRBD2. This CDR3 has 16 residues. Trimming took 4 bases from V and 5 from J; bases not matched to a gene: 8. CDR1 is LNHDA and CDR2 is SQIVND in the germline V gene (reference sequence). The chain's CDR3 is CASSTSRLAGGNEQYF. In nucleotides, the CDR3 is TGTGCCAGTAGTACCTCAAGACTAGCGGGAGGTAACGAGCAGTACTTC.

The chain joins TRBV6-1 to TRBJ2-6, with D maybe TRBD2 (5 bases). The V and J ends lost 0 bases and 1 base respectively, with 7 bases between them. The CDR3 has 16 residues. Looked up from germline, CDR1 is MNHNS and CDR2 is SASEGT. CDR3 nucleotide sequence: TGTGCCAGCAGTGAAGCCACGGGGTCTGGGGCCAACGTCCTGACTTTC. Protein: CASSEATGSGANVLTF.

The chain employs TRBV19 and TRBJ1-5; TRBD1 matches 9 bases. Germline V gene data show CDR1 as LNHDA and CDR2 as SQIVND (reference sequence). J lost 5 bases, V lost 7 bases, and 9 bases had no gene match. The CDR3 contains 15 residues. CDR3 coding DNA: TGTGCCAGTATGCCCCGGGACAGGGACTATCAGCCCCAGCATTTT. As protein: CASMPRDRDYQPQHF.

The CDR3 bases are TGTGCCAGCAGCCCCCGACAGGGTCTCTATGGCTACACCTTC. Its translation is CASSPRQGLYGYTF. The V call is TRBV7-2, the J call TRBJ1-2; TRBD1 matches at 7 bases. Germline CDR1 SGHTA, CDR2 FQGNSA. The length of the CDR3 is 14 residues. V shed 5 bases and J 4 bases; nucleotides not matched to a gene: 7.

This clone ranks as medium-sized in terms of frequency. The gene calls are TRBV2 and TRBJ2-7, with no clear D. V was pared by 0 bases and J by 12 bases, with 12 bases between. Germline values: CDR1 SNHLY, CDR2 FYNNEI. CDR3 length: 12 residues. The CDR3 loop is CASSEAGSFTYF. The CDR3 DNA follows: TGTGCCAGCAGTGAAGCGGGCAGCTTTACGTACTTC.

The gene calls are TRBV4-1 and TRBJ1-1, with 7 bases lining up with TRBD1. Germline values: CDR1 MGHRA, CDR2 YSYEKL. V was pared by 1 base and J by 4 bases, with 12 bases of the junction left unmatched. The CDR3 is 17 residues long. The CDR3 DNA reads as TGCGCCAGCAGCCAAGGTCTTCGGGGACAGACCGTCACTGAAGCTTTCTTT. Translation gives CASSQGLRGQTVTEAFF.

The chain links TRBV28 to TRBJ1-6, with 9 positions matching TRBD1. Germline V gene sequence: CDR1 MDHEN, CDR2 SYDVKM. CDR3 size: 16 residues. V gave up 6 bases and J gave up 7 bases; unmatched junction bases: 10. The CDR3 DNA reads as TGTGCCAGCAGCCCCTTGGCCGGACAGGGGAATTCACCCCTCCACTTT. It specifies CASSPLAGQGNSPLHF. Full variable domain (outside the CDR3, taken from reference TRBV28 and TRBJ1-6): DVKVTQSSRYLVKRTGEKVFLECVQDMDHENMFWYRQDPGLGLRLIYFSYDVKMKEKGDIPEGYSVSREKKERFSLILESASTNQTSMYLCASSPLAGQGNSPLHFGNGTRLTVT.

The chain uses TRBV30 and TRBJ2-1; 8 bases map to TRBD2. The CDR3 sequence is 14 residues long. V shed 5 bases, J shed 3 bases, and the junction held 6 bases outside the gene matches. In germline, CDR1 is GTSNPN, CDR2 SVGIG (reference sequence). In DNA, the CDR3 is TGTGCCTGGGACGGTAGCGGGAACTACAATGAGCAGTTCTTC. It specifies CAWDGSGNYNEQFF.

To note about this clone: An end of the junction does not agree with germline; a read error may underlie this. This chain joins TRBV7-3 and TRBJ1-6; D unresolved. Germline lookup yields CDR1 SGHTA and CDR2 FQGTGA. This CDR3 comprises 15 residues. The CDR3 nucleotides read TGTGCCAGCAGCCGCCTTGCATCCTATAATTCACCCCTACACTTT. Translated, it gives CASSRLASYNSPLHF.

Its frequency marks this clone as medium-sized. This chain uses TRBV19 with TRBJ1-3; D is perhaps TRBD1 (6 bases). Germline lookup yields CDR1 LNHDA and CDR2 SQIVND (reference sequence). There are 16 residues in the CDR3. The V gene lost 5 bases and the J gene lost 0 bases, with 14 bases spanning the gap. Here the CDR3 DNA reads TGTGCCAGTAGTGACCGAGGGACATTCTCTGGAAACACCATATATTTT. Encoded protein: CASSDRGTFSGNTIYF. The full variable domain, its missing parts supplied by reference TRBV19 and TRBJ1-3, is DGGITQSPKYLFRKEGQNVTLSCEQNLNHDAMYWYRQDPGQGLRLIYYSQIVNDFQKGDIAEGYSVSREKKESFPLTVTSAQKNPTAFYLCASSDRGTFSGNTIYFGEGSWLTVV.

With respect to this clone: This same CDR3 is encoded by further DNA sequences in the sample. The chain has TRBV5-1 and TRBJ1-6; possibly TRBD1 for D (5 bases). The CDR3 sequence is 16 residues long. Germline CDR1 SGHRS, CDR2 YFSETQ. Between the trimmed V and J ends, which lost 0 bases and 8 bases, there was a span of 15 bases. CDR3 amino acids: CASSLVPGILDSPLHF. The CDR3 nucleotides are TGCGCCAGCAGCTTGGTTCCAGGGATATTGGATTCACCCCTCCACTTT.

The rearrangement joins TRBV28 to TRBJ1-1; D unresolved. CDR1 is MDHEN, CDR2 SYDVKM, per germline. This CDR3 is 14 amino acids long. The V end was cut by 3 bases, the J end by 3 bases, with 11 bases between. This chain's CDR3 is CASSFGSRDTEAFF. As DNA, the CDR3 is TGTGCCAGCAGTTTCGGGAGTAGAGACACTGAAGCTTTCTTT.

The gene calls are TRBV6-5 and TRBJ2-7; TRBD2 aligns across 9 bases. Germline-derived CDR1 and CDR2 are MNHEY and SVGAGI. Trimming at V came to 6 bases and at J to 4 bases, leaving 7 bases not matched to a gene. CDR3 length: 14 amino acids. The CDR3 DNA sequence: TGTGCCAGCAGGTCTAGCGGGAAATGGTACGAGCAGTACTTC. Its translation is CASRSSGKWYEQYF.

V and J are TRBV7-2 and TRBJ1-5; perhaps TRBD1 as D (5 bases). V gave up 5 bases and J gave up 0 bases, with 17 bases separating them. The germline V gene encodes CDR1 SGHTA and CDR2 FQGNSA. The CDR3 has 17 amino acids. The CDR3: CASSLQQDSYSNQPQHF. DNA for the CDR3: TGTGCCAGCAGCCTACAACAGGATTCGTATAGCAATCAGCCCCAGCATTTT.

The genes are TRBV7-9 and TRBJ1-3; D remains unclear. V lost 1 base and J 0 bases, leaving 7 bases between the germline ends. The CDR3 runs 15 residues. Germline lookup yields CDR1 SEHNR and CDR2 FQNEAQ (reference sequence). The CDR3 sequence: CASSLVTRSGNTIYF. The DNA of the CDR3 is TGTGCCAGCAGCTTAGTCACACGCTCTGGAAACACCATATATTTT.

The V call is TRBV28, the J call TRBJ1-1; tentatively, D is TRBD1 (6 bases). The CDR3 totals 13 residues. Germline CDR1 and CDR2: MDHEN and SYDVKM. Trimming left V 1 base short and J 3 bases short, with 6 bases between. The CDR3 here is CASSLYRDTEAFF. The CDR3, as DNA: TGTGCCAGCAGTTTATACAGGGACACTGAAGCTTTCTTT.

The CDR3 nucleotides are TGTGCCAGCAGCGTAGGGGCAGGGGCTTTGAACACTGAAGCTTTCTTT. Translating gives CASSVGAGALNTEAFF. The V call is TRBV9, the J call TRBJ1-1, with D perhaps TRBD1 (6 bases). The CDR3 has 16 amino acids. Germline lookup yields CDR1 SGDLS and CDR2 YYNGEE. The germline V and J ends were trimmed by 0 bases and 0 bases, with 12 bases remaining between them.

Considering frequency, this clone is medium-sized (0.01 to 0.1%). This sequence joins TRBV11-2 and TRBJ2-1, with TRBD2 matching over 7 bases. V shed 5 bases, J shed 6 bases, and the junction held 13 bases outside the gene matches. The CDR3 totals 16 residues. The germline CDR1 and CDR2 sequences are SGHAT and FQNNGV. The CDR3 DNA reads as TGTGCCAGCAGCCCTTTCGGGGCTAGCGGAGGCAATGAGCAGTTCTTC. It is translated as CASSPFGASGGNEQFF.

This sequence joins TRBV5-6 and TRBJ2-3, with TRBD1 as a possible D gene (5 bases). V lost 0 bases, J lost 1 base, and 9 bases lay in between. Germline CDR1 and CDR2: SGHDT and YYEEEE. The CDR3 extends over 15 amino acids. CDR3 sequence (DNA): TGTGCCAGCAGCTTGGCAGGGCTCGGCACAGATACGCAGTATTTT. Translating it yields CASSLAGLGTDTQYF.

This chain links TRBV30 with TRBJ1-1; no clear D gene. The V and J ends lost 2 bases and 8 bases respectively, with 12 bases between them. The CDR3 is 12 residues long. CDR1 is GTSNPN, CDR2 SVGIG, per germline (reference sequence). CDR3 region: CAWSLRDGEAFF. For the CDR3, the DNA is TGTGCCTGGAGTCTACGGGATGGGGAAGCTTTCTTT.

This chain connects TRBV4-2 to TRBJ2-7, with a weak D call TRBD2 (6 bases). V was clipped by 0 bases and J by 0 bases, with 9 bases between them. Germline CDR1 LGHNA, CDR2 YNFKEQ. This CDR3 region has 15 residues. The CDR3 DNA follows: TGTGCCAGCAGCCAAGAAGAGACTAGCTCCTACGAGCAGTACTTC. Its translation: CASSQEETSSYEQYF.

The V gene is TRBV6-5, the J gene TRBJ2-3, with D unresolved. Germline V gives CDR1 MNHEY, CDR2 SVGAGI. Trimming removed 6 bases from V and 1 base from J, with 8 bases in between. This CDR3 is 13 amino acids long. The CDR3 loop reads CASRPPGTDTQYF. For the CDR3, the DNA is TGTGCCAGCAGGCCCCCGGGCACAGATACGCAGTATTTT.

Here the CDR3 reads CASSLTHGTGGYTF. CDR3 bases: TGTGCCAGCAGCTTAACGCACGGCACAGGAGGCTACACCTTC. This sequence joins TRBV7-3 and TRBJ1-2; TRBD1 is a possible D gene (5 bases). CDR3 length equals 14 residues. V lost 0 bases and J 8 bases, leaving 13 bases between the germline ends. Germline V gene lookup returns CDR1 SGHTA and CDR2 FQGTGA.